Listed here is a single T cell receptor (beta chain). Its cognate antigen is unknown. TCRdb's copy holds only in-frame clones and misses some; the assay was immunoSEQ multiplex PCR. The table includes some 130,000 clones, more than 75% detected once. This entry belongs to a study of T cell responses to AZD1222 COVID-19 vaccine. Study conclusions and caveats: Without day 14 samples, only post-peak T cell repertoires were studied. When two AZD1222 doses had been given, Spike-specific TCR breadth and depth rose.

The ends lost 3 bases at V and 4 bases at J; junction bases unmatched: 3. This CDR3 comprises 13 residues. Germline CDR1 and CDR2: SGDLS and YYNGEE. The receptor comes from an adult who received the AZD1222 COVID-19 vaccine. V usage is TRBV9 and J usage is TRBJ1-1; TRBD1 agrees at 7 bases. The sequencing used peripheral blood, collected 28 days after the second AZD1222 dose. CDR3 sequence (DNA): TGTGCCAGCAGCGAGACAGGGCTCACTGAAGCTTTCTTT. Its translation: CASSETGLTEAFF.